The 21 T cell receptor beta chains in this list originate from one sample, sequenced in a study of regulatory T cells in long-lasting Graves disease. The time point was: newly diagnosed GD, antithyroid drugs for less than 3 months. With RNA extracted from PBMCs as input, the TCR library was made. Libraries of TCR beta came from iRepertoire HTBI primers plus Arm-PCR of CDR3 regions. A single record per CDR3 protein comes from TCRdb applying MiXCR to the multiplex PCR reads. Found here are around 250,000 distinct CDR3 sequences, roughly 18% of them singletons; the top ten hold 14%. The same sample was also studied in work on T cells in Graves' hyperthyroidism and ophthalmopathy.

The sequencing used peripheral blood mononuclear cells (PBMCs), collected at new diagnosis, from a patient treated with antithyroid drugs. These receptors were taken from a woman aged 25-40 years with Graves disease.

Only a few counts were recorded for this clonotype. V usage is TRBV11-2 and J usage is TRBJ2-1; 14 bases map to TRBD2. The CDR3 runs to 17 residues. The V segment lost 1 base and the J segment 8 bases; nucleotides outside the gene matches: 7. CDR1 and CDR2 (germline): SGHAT, FQNNGV. In nucleotides, the CDR3 is TGTGCCAGCAGCTTAGTCCCGGGACTAGCGGGGGAGGATGAGCAGTTCTTC. Its translation is CASSLVPGLAGEDEQFF.

This clonotype was detected only a few times. CDR3 bases: TGTGCCAGCAGTCTAAGTCGGGAGGGGGAGCAGTACTTC. It is translated as CASSLSREGEQYF. The J gene is TRBJ2-7, the V gene TRBV27, with 8 bases that match TRBD2. The ends lost 5 bases at V and 7 bases at J; junction bases unmatched: 7. Per the germline V gene, CDR1 is MNHEY and CDR2 is SMNVEV (reference sequence). The CDR3 is made up of 13 amino acids.

A remark on this clonotype: A read error is likely, as this CDR3 ends without the conserved phenylalanine or tryptophan. The chain uses TRBV7-2 and TRBJ2-5, with 7 bases matching TRBD1. V shed 5 bases, J shed 2 bases, and the junction held 5 bases outside the gene matches. This CDR3 comprises 14 residues. Germline assignment: CDR1 SGHTA and CDR2 FQGNSA. The CDR3 DNA sequence: TGTGCCAGCAGCCGCGACAGGGTGCAAGAGACCCAGTACGTC. Protein sequence: CASSRDRVQETQYV.

Note on this clonotype: A far larger clone is one nucleotide away, so this likely arose from a read error. This chain joins TRBV12-3 or TRBV12-4 and TRBJ1-1; D unclear. The CDR3 totals 12 residues. CDR3 amino acids: CASSPGRTEAIF. The CDR3, as DNA: TGTGCCAGCAGTCCCGGCCGCACTGAAGCTATCTTT.

About this clonotype: This may stem from a read error, because a much larger clone lies one nucleotide away. This chain links TRBV12-3 or TRBV12-4 with TRBJ1-5; TRBD1 matches at 9 bases. V trimming: 6 bases; J trimming: 5 bases; junction bases outside the gene matches: 2. The CDR3 totals 13 residues. CDR3 amino acids: CASRGTGYQPQHF. The CDR3 DNA sequence: TGTGCCAGCAGGGGGACAGGGTATCAGCCCCAGCATTTT.

This clonotype was seen repeatedly, ten times or more. The rearrangement uses TRBV5-6 and TRBJ1-3; D is ambiguous. V shed 1 base and J shed 0 bases, with 11 bases lying between them. This CDR3 has 16 residues. Germline V gene sequence: CDR1 SGHDT, CDR2 YYEEEE. The CDR3 bases are TGTGCCAGCAGCTTGTTGGAGACCTTCTCTGGAAACACCATATATTTT. This translates into CASSLLETFSGNTIYF. Filled out from reference TRBV5-6 and TRBJ1-3, the complete variable domain reads DAGVTQSPTHLIKTRGQQVTLRCSPKSGHDTVSWYQQALGQGPQFIFQYYEEEERQRGNFPDRFSGHQFPNYSSELNVNALLLGDSALYLCASSLLETFSGNTIYFGEGSWLTVV.

This clonotype was picked up many times. The chain employs TRBV5-1 and TRBJ1-1, with a tentative D call TRBD1 (5 bases). The CDR3 has 16 residues. CDR1 SGHRS and CDR2 YFSETQ come from the germline V gene. Trimming left V 0 bases short and J 3 bases short, with 15 bases between. The CDR3 nucleotides are TGCGCCAGCAGCTTGGCCTCCGGTGGGGGGGACACTGAAGCTTTCTTT. It is translated as CASSLASGGGDTEAFF.

In its sample, this clonotype was seen many times. The rearrangement joins TRBV9 to TRBJ1-6; D call uncertain. This CDR3 comprises 15 residues. Germline-derived CDR1 and CDR2 are SGDLS and YYNGEE. Trimming removed 0 bases at V and 0 bases at J, with 4 bases between. The CDR3 DNA is TGTGCCAGCAGCGTAGTTGGCTCCTATAATTCACCCCTCCACTTT. Translating it yields CASSVVGSYNSPLHF.

There are many counts of this clonotype. CDR3 nucleotide sequence: TGTGCCAGCAGCTCCTCGGGGGGAAACTATGGCTACACCTTC. As protein: CASSSSGGNYGYTF. The V call is TRBV7-2, the J call TRBJ1-2; a weak D match, TRBD1 (5 bases). Germline V gene lookup returns CDR1 SGHTA and CDR2 FQGNSA. Trimming removed 4 bases from V and 2 bases from J, with 11 bases in between. CDR3 size: 14 residues.

This clonotype was counted many times. As DNA, the CDR3 is TGCGCCAGCAGCGTTAACATAGCGGGGCCTCCCGCCGAGCAGTACTTC. Translation: CASSVNIAGPPAEQYF. V gene TRBV5-1 combines with J gene TRBJ2-7; 8 bases line up with TRBD2. Germline trimming cut 4 bases from V and 6 bases from J; bases unmatched to any gene: 15. Germline V gene sequence: CDR1 SGHRS, CDR2 YFSETQ. The length of the CDR3 is 16 residues.

This clonotype was observed many times. This chain uses TRBV20-1 with TRBJ2-1; tentative D call: TRBD2 (5 bases). V was clipped by 4 bases and J by 0 bases, with 16 bases between them. Germline CDR1 and CDR2: DFQATT and SNEGSKA (reference sequence). The CDR3 sequence is 16 residues long. The chain's CDR3 is CSAIMARAPSYNEQFF. DNA of the CDR3: TGCAGTGCTATAATGGCGCGGGCCCCCTCCTACAATGAGCAGTTCTTC.

Many counts were recorded for this clonotype. The chain recombines TRBV3-1 with TRBJ2-1, with 8 positions matching TRBD1. Germline V gene lookup returns CDR1 LGHDT and CDR2 YNNKEL (reference sequence). J gave up 3 bases and V 5 bases, and 15 bases lay outside the gene matches. CDR3 length equals 18 residues. CDR3: CASSGLVEQGEVYNEQFF. In DNA form, the CDR3 reads TGTGCCAGCAGCGGCCTGGTTGAACAGGGGGAAGTCTACAATGAGCAGTTCTTC.

Many counts were recorded for this clonotype. V usage is TRBV12-3 or TRBV12-4 and J usage is TRBJ2-5; D is possibly TRBD2 (7 bases). Trimming shortened V by 2 bases and J by 0 bases, and 10 bases separated the two germline ends. This CDR3 spans 15 amino acids. CDR3 nucleotides: TGTGCCAGCAGTTTAAGGGGGGGATACCAAGAGACCCAGTACTTC. Encoded protein: CASSLRGGYQETQYF.

Turning to this clonotype: This likely traces to a read error, being one base from a far larger clone. V and J are TRBV9 and TRBJ2-1, with D perhaps TRBD1 (5 bases). Trimming pared 3 bases from V and 10 bases from J, leaving 20 bases between. The CDR3 totals 15 residues. Germline CDR1 and CDR2: SGDLS and YYNGEE. CDR3 sequence (DNA): TGTGCCAGCAGCGGCGGACACGCCAGCTCCTACGAGCAGTTCTTC. This codes for CASSGGHASSYEQFF. The full variable domain, rest sourced from reference TRBV9 and TRBJ2-1, is DSGVTQTPKHLITATGQRVTLRCSPRSGDLSVYWYQQSLDQGLQFLIQYYNGEERAKGNILERFSAQQFPDLHSELNLSSLELGDSALYFCASSGGHASSYEQFFGPGTRLTVL.

In this sample, this clonotype turned up many times. This chain links TRBV3-1 with TRBJ1-5, with D possibly matching TRBD1 (5 bases). This CDR3 has 15 residues. CDR1 is LGHDT and CDR2 is YNNKEL in the germline V gene (reference sequence). V was pared by 2 bases and J by 4 bases, with 12 bases between. The CDR3 spells CASSQQGGSNQPQHF. The CDR3 bases are TGTGCCAGCAGCCAACAGGGAGGTTCAAATCAGCCCCAGCATTTT.

This clonotype was seen at least ten times. The chain combines TRBV15 with TRBJ1-1; D might be TRBD1 (6 bases). The CDR3 extends over 17 amino acids. Germline values: CDR1 LNHNV, CDR2 YYDKDF (reference sequence). The V end was cut by 0 bases, the J end by 6 bases, with 20 bases between. The CDR3: CATSRDIGQYLGPEAFF. CDR3 in DNA: TGTGCCACCAGCAGAGATATTGGACAGTATCTCGGTCCTGAAGCTTTCTTT.

This clonotype was seen at least ten times. The chain links TRBV20-1 to TRBJ1-5, with D uncertain. The V end was cut by 1 base, the J end by 3 bases, with 7 bases between. There are 13 residues in the CDR3. Germline V gene lookup returns CDR1 DFQATT and CDR2 SNEGSKA (reference sequence). DNA of the CDR3: TGCAGTGCTAGAGGAGCGGCCAATCAGCCCCAGCATTTT. This translates into CSARGAANQPQHF.

The V and J genes are TRBV2 and TRBJ2-3; 10 bases are shared with TRBD2. Looked up from germline, CDR1 is SNHLY and CDR2 is FYNNEI. The CDR3 is 16 residues long. The junction had 7 bases not matched to a gene; V was cut back by 3 bases and J by 4 bases. CDR3 protein: CASSDASGGPADTQYF. As DNA, the CDR3 is TGTGCCAGCAGTGATGCTAGCGGGGGCCCAGCAGATACGCAGTATTTT. Full variable domain (missing parts from reference TRBV2 and TRBJ2-3): EPEVTQTPSHQVTQMGQEVILRCVPISNHLYFYWYRQILGQKVEFLVSFYNNEISEKSEIFDDQFSVERPDGSNFTLKIRSTKLEDSAMYFCASSDASGGPADTQYFGPGTRLTVL.

Only a few counts were recorded for this clonotype. This chain joins TRBV7-9 and TRBJ2-1; D tentatively reads TRBD1 or TRBD2 (7 bases each). The germline CDR1 and CDR2 sequences are SEHNR and FQNEAQ (reference sequence). The V gene lost 4 bases and the J gene lost 7 bases, with 11 bases spanning the gap. The CDR3 totals 13 residues. The CDR3: CASSYQGGNEQFF. The CDR3 DNA reads as TGTGCCAGCAGCTACCAGGGGGGGAATGAGCAGTTCTTC. The whole variable domain, filled in from reference TRBV7-9 and TRBJ2-1, reads DTGVSQNPRHKITKRGQNVTFRCDPISEHNRLYWYRQTLGQGPEFLTYFQNEAQLEKSRLLSDRFSAERPKGSFSTLEIQRTEQGDSAMYLCASSYQGGNEQFFGPGTRLTVL.

In its sample, this clonotype was seen a few times. The rearrangement links TRBV10-3 to TRBJ1-1; D call uncertain. CDR3 length: 11 residues. Trimming took off 10 bases at V and 4 bases at J, with 10 bases between the two ends. Germline V gene data show CDR1 as ENHRY and CDR2 as SYGVKD. CDR3 protein: CATVHGTEAFF. For the CDR3, the DNA is TGTGCCACCGTACACGGCACTGAAGCTTTCTTT.

In its sample, this clonotype was seen many times. The rearrangement joins TRBV7-8 to TRBJ2-3; a weak D match, TRBD2 (5 bases). Trimming took off 1 base at V and 3 bases at J, with 11 bases between the two ends. This CDR3 is built from 15 residues. Looked up from germline, CDR1 is SGHVS and CDR2 is FQNEAQ. Written as DNA, the CDR3 is TGTGCCAGCAGCTTAGTACTAGTTGCAACAGATACGCAGTATTTT. Translating gives CASSLVLVATDTQYF.